This T cell receptor (beta chain) was captured in a study of blood T cell repertoires in COVID-19. The Seattle site enrolled patients during active infection and followed them longitudinally. Libraries were prepared by immunoSEQ multiplex PCR; TCRdb keeps only in-frame clonotypes and omits some of them. Of under 250,000 clones listed, around nine tenths were seen once; the top ten hold around 0.84%. This receptor was taken from a man aged 55 to 70 with COVID-19, enrolled during active disease. The sequencing sample was made of peripheral blood.

The CDR3 DNA reads as TGTGCCAGCAGCATACTACAATTGCGGGGAGAGGATAATTCACCCCTCCACTTT. It encodes CASSILQLRGEDNSPLHF. The V call is TRBV5-4, the J call TRBJ1-6; D gene uncertain. The CDR3 consists of 18 residues. The germline CDR1 and CDR2 sequences are SGHNT and YYREEE (reference sequence). Trimming shortened V by 4 bases and J by 5 bases, and 22 bases separated the two germline ends.